The rows below give T cell receptor beta chains drawn from one sample of a study of human T cells and chemical hapten exposure. TCRdb ran MiXCR on the RACE reads and lists one entry per CDR3 protein. In the table there are 90,000 to 110,000 distinct CDR3 sequences, around 34% of which are singletons. Sequences were derived from whole blood, sampled in connection with sensitization to the hapten diphenylcyclopropenone (DPC). The source of these receptors is a man in his forties or fifties with alopecia areata. Some clones in this sample may be carry-over from other donors' samples. CDR3s include the opening cysteine and the closing phenylalanine or tryptophan. Each record gives: clone size, D gene, J gene, V gene, CDR3 protein, CDR3 DNA. D genes are given only for firm matches. Some rows mark clone size as missing; the rest say once, few, many or name a class of expanded clone.

- | TRBD1 | TRBJ2-3 | TRBV24-1 | CATSAVSRGPTDTQYF | TGTGCCACCAGTGCCGTGTCCAGGGGGCCGACAGATACGCAGTATTTT
few | - | TRBJ1-4 | TRBV27 | CASSSHRVANEKLFF | TGTGCCAGCAGTTCACACAGAGTTGCGAATGAAAAACTGTTTTTT
- | TRBD2 | TRBJ2-1 | TRBV7-2 | CASGLAGTSSYNEQFF | TGTGCCAGCGGACTAGCGGGAACCTCCTCCTACAATGAGCAGTTCTTC
- | - | TRBJ2-1 | TRBV4-3 | CASSQVSGNEQFF | TGCGCCAGCAGCCAAGTTTCAGGTAATGAGCAGTTCTTC
few | TRBD1 | TRBJ1-2 | TRBV7-9 | CASSPPGQGYGYTF | TGTGCCAGCAGCCCACCTGGACAGGGGTACGGCTACACCTTC
- | TRBD1 | TRBJ2-7 | TRBV5-5 | CASSPAGGQYEQYF | TGTGCCAGCAGCCCGGCAGGGGGCCAGTACGAGCAGTACTTC
- | - | TRBJ2-2 | TRBV5-1 | CASSLEAGLLTGGELFF | TGCGCCAGCAGCTTGGAGGCGGGACTTTTAACGGGCGGGGAGCTGTTTTTT
few | - | TRBJ1-3 | TRBV5-1 | CASSMDGLLSGNTIYF | TGCGCCAGCAGCATGGACGGACTCCTCTCTGGAAACACCATATATTTT
once | - | TRBJ1-3 | TRBV29-1 | CSVGEGVRGNTIYF | TGCAGCGTTGGGGAGGGAGTGAGAGGAAACACCATATATTTT
- | - | TRBJ1-1 | TRBV29-1 | CSALRDGNEAFF | TGCAGCGCTTTGAGGGATGGTAATGAAGCTTTCTTT
- | - | TRBJ1-1 | TRBV5-1 | CASSLALAGTEAFF | TGCGCCAGCAGCTTGGCCCTTGCCGGCACTGAAGCTTTCTTT
few | TRBD1 | TRBJ2-7 | TRBV29-1 | CSVVGDRGWYEQYF | TGCAGCGTTGTGGGGGACAGGGGTTGGTACGAGCAGTACTTC
many | - | TRBJ2-3 | TRBV6-5 | CASSRSTATDTQYF | TGTGCCAGCAGTCGTTCGACAGCCACAGATACGCAGTATTTT
- | TRBD2 | TRBJ2-3 | TRBV29-1 | CSVTGLEIRPDTQYF | TGCAGCGTTACCGGACTAGAAATCCGCCCAGATACGCAGTATTTT
- | - | TRBJ1-4 | TRBV7-2 | CASSSGPRMRSEKLFF | TGTGCCAGCAGTTCGGGACCCAGGATGAGGAGTGAAAAACTGTTTTTT
- | - | TRBJ2-6 | TRBV19 | CASRNRGGGANVLTF | TGTGCCAGTAGGAACCGTGGAGGTGGGGCCAACGTCCTGACTTTC
- | - | TRBJ2-5 | TRBV7-2 | CASSLARTDIETQYF | TGTGCCAGCAGCTTAGCTCGGACAGATATCGAGACCCAGTACTTC
- | - | TRBJ1-1 | TRBV7-3 | CASSPNSGQSEAFF | TGTGCCAGCAGCCCAAATTCGGGGCAGTCTGAAGCTTTCTTT
- | TRBD1 | TRBJ2-5 | TRBV28 | CASSKSGQDKETQYF | TGTGCCAGCAGTAAATCGGGACAGGATAAGGAGACCCAGTACTTC
few | TRBD2 | TRBJ2-2 | TRBV7-6 | CASSNPRTSGIANTGELFF | TGTGCCAGCAGCAACCCTCGGACTAGCGGGATAGCGAACACCGGGGAGCTGTTTTTT
few | TRBD2 | TRBJ2-3 | TRBV6-1 | CASSRTSGAPDTQYF | TGTGCCAGCAGTCGGACTAGCGGGGCCCCAGATACGCAGTATTTT
- | TRBD1 | TRBJ2-5 | TRBV9 | CASSVRQGAGETQYF | TGTGCCAGCAGCGTAAGACAGGGGGCAGGGGAGACCCAGTACTTC
- | - | TRBJ1-1 | TRBV19 | CASTLEQGRMNTEAFF | TGTGCCAGTACCCTCGAGCAGGGGAGAATGAACACTGAAGCTTTCTTT
- | TRBD1 | TRBJ1-6 | TRBV27 | CASTGQGEYNSPLHF | TGTGCCAGCACCGGACAGGGGGAGTATAATTCACCCCTCCACTTT
- | - | TRBJ2-3 | TRBV3-1 | CASSQDFDTQYF | TGTGCCAGCAGCCAAGATTTCGATACGCAGTATTTT
- | - | TRBJ1-1 | TRBV7-2 | CASSLAPRTEAFF | TGTGCCAGCAGCTTAGCGCCGCGCACTGAAGCTTTCTTT
- | - | TRBJ2-4 | TRBV6-5 | CASSLQAGAKNIQYF | TGTGCCAGCAGCCTCCAGGCGGGGGCCAAAAACATTCAGTACTTC
many | TRBD1 | TRBJ2-3 | TRBV29-1 | CSVTPTGGSNTQYF | TGCAGCGTTACCCCGACAGGGGGTAGTAATACGCAGTATTTT
- | TRBD1 | TRBJ2-7 | TRBV28 | CASSWDRASSYEQYF | TGTGCCAGCAGTTGGGACAGGGCCAGCTCCTACGAGCAGTACTTC
- | - | TRBJ2-6 | TRBV28 | CASGSESGANVLTF | TGTGCCAGCGGATCGGAATCTGGGGCCAACGTCCTGACTTTC
few | - | TRBJ1-1 | TRBV6-6 | CASSLGQTNTEAFF | TGTGCCAGCAGTCTAGGACAAACCAACACTGAAGCTTTCTTT
- | - | TRBJ2-3 | TRBV7-2 | CASSLVGTSDTDTQYF | TGTGCCAGCAGCTTAGTAGGGACAAGTGACACAGATACGCAGTATTTT
many | TRBD2 | TRBJ2-3 | TRBV4-2 | CASSQDSLSGLAGARTDTQYF | TGTGCCAGCAGCCAAGATTCTCTTTCGGGACTAGCGGGAGCCCGCACAGATACGCAGTATTTT
- | - | TRBJ2-7 | TRBV7-8 | CASSLATYYEQYF | TGTGCCAGCAGCTTAGCGACTTACTACGAGCAGTACTTC
few | TRBD2 | TRBJ2-3 | TRBV20-1 | CSARKGTSGGTDTQYF | TGCAGTGCTAGGAAGGGGACTAGCGGGGGCACAGATACGCAGTATTTT
- | - | TRBJ1-2 | TRBV11-2 | CASSLRNPGLSYGYTF | TGTGCCAGCAGCTTAAGGAATCCGGGTCTGTCGTATGGCTACACCTTC
- | TRBD1 | TRBJ1-5 | TRBV7-2 | CASSPRQGNQPQHF | TGTGCCAGCAGCCCCCGACAGGGAAACCAGCCCCAGCATTTT
- | TRBD1 | TRBJ2-6 | TRBV7-9 | CASSLDRDWANVLTF | TGTGCCAGCAGCCTGGACAGGGATTGGGCCAACGTCCTGACTTTC
- | - | TRBJ1-4 | TRBV25-1 | CASSNRGGGTANEKLFF | TGTGCCAGCAGTAACCGGGGGGGTGGAACTGCTAATGAAAAACTGTTTTTT
- | TRBD1 | TRBJ1-5 | TRBV27 | CASSLWANRGSNQPQHF | TGTGCCAGCAGTTTATGGGCGAACAGGGGCTCGAATCAGCCCCAGCATTTT
- | TRBD1 | TRBJ1-1 | TRBV20-1 | CSARDGTGGMNTEAFF | TGCAGTGCTAGAGATGGGACAGGGGGCATGAACACTGAAGCTTTCTTT
- | TRBD2 | TRBJ2-3 | TRBV29-1 | CSVEGTSGTDTQYF | TGCAGCGTCGAGGGGACTAGCGGGACGGATACGCAGTATTTT
- | TRBD1 | TRBJ2-1 | TRBV4-3 | CASSQYNRGSSYNEQFF | TGCGCCAGCAGCCAATATAACAGGGGGAGCTCCTACAATGAGCAGTTCTTC
few | TRBD2 | TRBJ2-7 | TRBV20-1 | CSAMAGGGHEQYF | TGCAGTGCTATGGCGGGAGGGGGCCACGAGCAGTACTTC
few | TRBD2 | TRBJ2-3 | TRBV7-8 | CASSLGDSGRAWSTDTQYF | TGTGCCAGCAGCTTAGGGGATAGCGGGAGGGCCTGGAGCACAGATACGCAGTATTTT
- | - | TRBJ2-4 | TRBV28 | CASSPGTRNIQYF | TGTGCCAGCAGCCCAGGGACAAGGAACATTCAGTACTTC
- | - | TRBJ1-3 | TRBV20-1 | CSAKTGAAGNTIYF | TGCAGTGCTAAGACGGGGGCAGCTGGAAACACCATATATTTT
- | TRBD1 | TRBJ2-3 | TRBV20-1 | CSARVETGPDTQYF | TGCAGTGCTAGAGTAGAGACAGGGCCAGATACGCAGTATTTT
- | - | TRBJ2-3 | TRBV11-2 | CASSPRRGGRFTDTQYF | TGTGCCAGCAGCCCCCGTCGGGGCGGCAGGTTCACAGATACGCAGTATTTT
few | - | TRBJ2-1 | TRBV6-2/TRBV6-3 | CASSYTISVGGFF | TGTGCCAGCAGTTACACTATTTCGGTCGGTGGGTTCTTC
once | - | TRBJ2-6 | TRBV6-5 | CASSGPEDGNVLTF | TGTGCCAGCAGTGGGCCGGAGGACGGCAACGTCCTGACTTTC
few | TRBD1 | TRBJ2-4 | TRBV6-1 | CASSEAAGGSNKNIQYF | TGTGCCAGCAGTGAAGCGGCAGGGGGCTCAAACAAAAACATTCAGTACTTC
- | - | TRBJ2-3 | TRBV12-3/TRBV12-4 | CASCQGPDTQYF | TGTGCCAGCTGTCAGGGTCCAGATACGCAGTATTTT
- | - | TRBJ1-1 | TRBV7-9 | CASSPIENTEAFF | TGTGCCAGCAGCCCTATTGAAAACACTGAAGCTTTCTTT
once | - | TRBJ2-1 | TRBV20-1 | CSARPSPNEQFF | TGCAGTGCAAGACCCTCCCCCAATGAGCAGTTCTTC
- | TRBD2 | TRBJ2-3 | TRBV6-2/TRBV6-3 | CASRFYPGLAGEDTQYF | TGTGCCAGCAGATTTTACCCCGGTCTAGCGGGAGAAGATACGCAGTATTTT
- | TRBD2 | TRBJ2-4 | TRBV7-2 | CASSPASGPAGIQYF | TGTGCCAGCAGCCCGGCTAGCGGGCCTGCTGGAATTCAGTACTTC